This T cell receptor beta chain emerged from a study of technical replicates of blood from several donors. CDR1 LNHNV and CDR2 YYDKDF come from the germline V gene (reference sequence). The CDR3 is 13 residues long. The V end was cut by 1 base, the J end by 5 bases, with 8 bases between. Here immunoSEQ multiplex PCR was the method, and the copy in TCRdb shows in-frame clones only, minus some. The repertoire holds about 72,000 clones, 92% seen once, with 0.36% in the top ten. This receptor was identified in a human donor in good health. The V call is TRBV15, the J call TRBJ1-2; D gene ambiguous. The sequencing sample was made of T cells isolated from PBMCs. CDR3 DNA sequence: TGTGCCACCAGCAGAGGAAGCTTATATGGCTACACCTTC. It codes for CATSRGSLYGYTF.